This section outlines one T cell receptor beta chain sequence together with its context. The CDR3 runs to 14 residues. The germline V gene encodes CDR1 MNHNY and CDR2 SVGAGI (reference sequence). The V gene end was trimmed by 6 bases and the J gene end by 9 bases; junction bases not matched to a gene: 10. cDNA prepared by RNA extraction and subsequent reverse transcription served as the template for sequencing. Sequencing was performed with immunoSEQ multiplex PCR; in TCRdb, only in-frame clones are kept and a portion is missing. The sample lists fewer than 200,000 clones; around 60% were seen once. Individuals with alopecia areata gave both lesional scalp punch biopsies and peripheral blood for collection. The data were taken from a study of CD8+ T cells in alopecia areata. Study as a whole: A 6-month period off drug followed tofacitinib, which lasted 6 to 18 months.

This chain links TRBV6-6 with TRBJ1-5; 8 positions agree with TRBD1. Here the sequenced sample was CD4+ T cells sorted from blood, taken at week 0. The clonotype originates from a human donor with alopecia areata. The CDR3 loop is CASRQGQGLSPQHF. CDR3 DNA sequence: TGTGCCAGCAGACAAGGACAGGGATTGTCGCCCCAGCATTTT.